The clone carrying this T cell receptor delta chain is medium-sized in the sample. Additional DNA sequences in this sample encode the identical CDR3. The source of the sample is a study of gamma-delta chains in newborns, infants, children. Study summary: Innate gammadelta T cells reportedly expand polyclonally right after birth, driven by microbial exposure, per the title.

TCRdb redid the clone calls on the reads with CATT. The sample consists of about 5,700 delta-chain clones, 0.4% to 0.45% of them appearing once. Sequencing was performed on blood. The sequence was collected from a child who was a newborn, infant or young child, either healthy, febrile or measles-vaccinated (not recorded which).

CDR3 DNA: TGTGCCTGTGACACCGTAGCGTACGGGACCTGGGACACCCGACAGATGTTTTTC. It is translated as CACDTVAYGTWDTRQMFF. The gene calls are TRDV2 and TRDJ3; D not resolved. The CDR3 runs 18 residues. V was cut by 0 bases and J by 2 bases, with 13 bases left in between. Germline V gives CDR1 GEAIGNYY, CDR2 EKD.